This record concerns one T cell receptor (beta chain) sequence. Its antigen is not identified. These data originate in a study of shared clonotypes between healthy human individuals. Study-level results: Tissues were not sampled, only blood, and their repertoires likely differ. Sequencing depth was expected to influence donor clonotype sharing. Naive subsets generally exceeded memory subsets in estimated richness.

V shed 5 bases and J shed 11 bases, with 15 bases lying between them. Germline values: CDR1 SGHAT, CDR2 FQNNGV. This CDR3 spans 12 amino acids. For each subset, genomic DNA was distributed in equal portions over several immunoSEQ plates. The method was immunoSEQ multiplex PCR; TCRdb's version includes in-frame clones alone and lacks a portion of them. The sample includes millions of clones, 80% to 95% of them seen just once. The sample comprised naive CD4+ T cells from PBMCs. Stated subset: CD45RA+ positively selected. This TCR derives from a man aged 18-30 years in good health. Some clones in this sample may be carry-over from other donors' samples. This rearrangement joins TRBV11-2 to TRBJ1-1; possible D gene TRBD1, 6 bases. CDR3 nucleotides: TGTGCCAGCAGCGCCGGGACATGGTTTGCTTTCTTT. Translated, it gives CASSAGTWFAFF.